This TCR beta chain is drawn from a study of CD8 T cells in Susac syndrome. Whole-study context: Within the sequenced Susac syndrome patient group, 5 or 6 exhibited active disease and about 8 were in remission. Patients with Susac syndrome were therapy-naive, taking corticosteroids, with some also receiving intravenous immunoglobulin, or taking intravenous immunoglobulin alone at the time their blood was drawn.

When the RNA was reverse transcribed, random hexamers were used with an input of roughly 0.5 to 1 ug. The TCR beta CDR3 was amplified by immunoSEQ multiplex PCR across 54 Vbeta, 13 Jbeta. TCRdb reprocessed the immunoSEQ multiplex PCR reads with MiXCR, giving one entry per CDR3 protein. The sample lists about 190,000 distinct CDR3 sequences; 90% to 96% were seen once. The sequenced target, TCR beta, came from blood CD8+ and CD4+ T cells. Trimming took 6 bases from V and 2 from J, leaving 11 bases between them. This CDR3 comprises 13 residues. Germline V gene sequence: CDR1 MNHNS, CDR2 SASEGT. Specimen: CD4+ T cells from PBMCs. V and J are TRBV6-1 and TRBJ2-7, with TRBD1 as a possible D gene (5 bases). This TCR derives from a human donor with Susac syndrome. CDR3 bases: TGTGCCAGCAGACAGACAGATCCCTACGAGCAGTACTTC. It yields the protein CASRQTDPYEQYF.